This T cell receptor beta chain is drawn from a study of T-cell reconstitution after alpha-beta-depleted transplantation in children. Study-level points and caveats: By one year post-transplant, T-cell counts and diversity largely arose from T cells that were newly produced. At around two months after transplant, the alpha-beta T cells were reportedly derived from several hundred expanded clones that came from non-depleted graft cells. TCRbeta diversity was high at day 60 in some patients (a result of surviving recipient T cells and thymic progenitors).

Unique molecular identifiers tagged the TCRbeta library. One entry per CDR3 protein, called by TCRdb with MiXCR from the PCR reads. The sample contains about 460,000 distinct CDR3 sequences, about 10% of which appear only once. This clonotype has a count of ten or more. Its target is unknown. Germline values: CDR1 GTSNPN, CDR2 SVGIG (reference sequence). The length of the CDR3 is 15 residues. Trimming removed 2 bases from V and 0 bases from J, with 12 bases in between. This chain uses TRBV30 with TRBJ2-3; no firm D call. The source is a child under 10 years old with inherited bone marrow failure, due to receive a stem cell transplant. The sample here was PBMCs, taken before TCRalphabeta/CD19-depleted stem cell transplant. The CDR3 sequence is CAWSSLGPSTDTQYF. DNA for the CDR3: TGTGCCTGGAGTTCCCTAGGGCCAAGCACAGATACGCAGTATTTT.